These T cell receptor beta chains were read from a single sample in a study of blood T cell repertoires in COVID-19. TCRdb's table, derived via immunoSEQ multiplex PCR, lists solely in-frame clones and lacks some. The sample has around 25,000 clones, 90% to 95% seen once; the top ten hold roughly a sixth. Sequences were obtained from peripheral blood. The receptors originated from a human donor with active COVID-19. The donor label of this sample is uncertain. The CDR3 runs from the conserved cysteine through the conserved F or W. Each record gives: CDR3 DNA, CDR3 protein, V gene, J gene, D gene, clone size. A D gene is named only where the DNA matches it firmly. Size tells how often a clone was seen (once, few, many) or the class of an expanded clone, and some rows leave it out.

cdr3_nt: TGTGCCAGCAGCCAAGGGGCAGGGGAATGGACTGAAGCTTTCTTT; cdr3_aa: CASSQGAGEWTEAFF; v_call: TRBV3-1/TRBV3-2; j_call: TRBJ1-1; d_call: -; clone_size: -
cdr3_nt: TGTGCCAGCAGCTTTCCATCCGACAGAAATTCACCCCTCCACTTT; cdr3_aa: CASSFPSDRNSPLHF; v_call: TRBV7-9; j_call: TRBJ1-6; d_call: -; clone_size: once
cdr3_nt: TGTGCCAGCAGTTTGGCAGGGGGCTCCCGCGGGGACACCATATATTTT; cdr3_aa: CASSLAGGSRGDTIYF; v_call: TRBV27; j_call: TRBJ1-3; d_call: TRBD1; clone_size: few
cdr3_nt: TGTGCCAGCAGCTTACAGGGGACCTATAATTCACCCCTCCACTTT; cdr3_aa: CASSLQGTYNSPLHF; v_call: TRBV7-2; j_call: TRBJ1-6; d_call: -; clone_size: -
cdr3_nt: TGTGCCAGCAGCCAACCCCGGCGGGGAGCCACAGATACGCAGTATTTT; cdr3_aa: CASSQPRRGATDTQYF; v_call: TRBV3-1/TRBV3-2; j_call: TRBJ2-3; d_call: -; clone_size: -
cdr3_nt: TGTGCCAGCAGCTTAGATCAGCGGGCCGCAAACTCCTACGAGCAGTACTTC; cdr3_aa: CASSLDQRAANSYEQYF; v_call: TRBV11-2; j_call: TRBJ2-7; d_call: -; clone_size: -
cdr3_nt: TGTGCCAGCATGACTAACAGGGGCACTTCCTACGAGCAGTACTTC; cdr3_aa: CASMTNRGTSYEQYF; v_call: TRBV2; j_call: TRBJ2-7; d_call: TRBD1; clone_size: -
cdr3_nt: TGTGCCTGCTCGAGGACAGGGGTTGAAAAACTGTTTTTT; cdr3_aa: CACSRTGVEKLFF; v_call: TRBV25-1; j_call: TRBJ1-4; d_call: TRBD1; clone_size: -
cdr3_nt: TGTGCCAGCTCATTTTCGGGACAGGTTATCTCACCCCTCCACTTT; cdr3_aa: CASSFSGQVISPLHF; v_call: TRBV18; j_call: TRBJ1-6; d_call: TRBD1; clone_size: -
cdr3_nt: TGTGCCAGCAGCTTGGAAGGGCAGGGCAAAGATACGCAGTATTTT; cdr3_aa: CASSLEGQGKDTQYF; v_call: TRBV5-5; j_call: TRBJ2-3; d_call: -; clone_size: -
cdr3_nt: TGTGCCAGCACCCCGAGGCCAGGGGCGGCCGGGGAGCTGTTTTTT; cdr3_aa: CASTPRPGAAGELFF; v_call: TRBV21-1; j_call: TRBJ2-2; d_call: -; clone_size: -
cdr3_nt: TGTGCCAGTAGTATAGCGACTAGCGGGCCATACAATGAGCAGTTCTTC; cdr3_aa: CASSIATSGPYNEQFF; v_call: TRBV19; j_call: TRBJ2-1; d_call: TRBD2; clone_size: -
cdr3_nt: TGCGCCAGCAGCTTGGGTTCGCCTAGCCCCTACCATGAGCAGTTCTTC; cdr3_aa: CASSLGSPSPYHEQFF; v_call: TRBV5-1; j_call: TRBJ2-1; d_call: -; clone_size: -
cdr3_nt: TGTGCCAGCAGCGTAGCTCAGGGACTCACCTTC; cdr3_aa: CASSVAQGLTF; v_call: TRBV9; j_call: TRBJ1-2; d_call: -; clone_size: once
cdr3_nt: TGTGCCAGCAGTTCTCTAGCGGGGTCTGAGCAGTACTTC; cdr3_aa: CASSSLAGSEQYF; v_call: TRBV27; j_call: TRBJ2-7; d_call: TRBD2; clone_size: -
cdr3_nt: TGTGCCTGGAGTGTACCCGCAGGGGGGTTCTTC; cdr3_aa: CAWSVPAGGFF; v_call: TRBV30; j_call: TRBJ2-1; d_call: TRBD1; clone_size: -
cdr3_nt: TGTGCCAGCAGCTTTGGGGGGGGAGACTATGGCTACACCTTC; cdr3_aa: CASSFGGGDYGYTF; v_call: TRBV7-2; j_call: TRBJ1-2; d_call: -; clone_size: once
cdr3_nt: TGTGCCAGCAAGACCGGGACAGCCTACGAGCAGTACTTC; cdr3_aa: CASKTGTAYEQYF; v_call: TRBV27; j_call: TRBJ2-7; d_call: TRBD1; clone_size: -
cdr3_nt: TGTGCCACCAGTGCCGCCCCCGGACTAGTAACGATCGGGGAGCTGTTTTTT; cdr3_aa: CATSAAPGLVTIGELFF; v_call: TRBV24-1; j_call: TRBJ2-2; d_call: TRBD2; clone_size: -
cdr3_nt: TGTGCCAGCAGCCCCGACTCGGACAGTCTAGCCAAAAACATTCAGTACTTC; cdr3_aa: CASSPDSDSLAKNIQYF; v_call: TRBV9; j_call: TRBJ2-4; d_call: -; clone_size: -
cdr3_nt: TGTGCCAGCAGAGAATTCCCGGGACAGGGGACTCAGCCCCAGCATTTT; cdr3_aa: CASREFPGQGTQPQHF; v_call: TRBV2; j_call: TRBJ1-5; d_call: TRBD1; clone_size: -
cdr3_nt: TGTGCAAGTCGCAAACTCCATAGCGAGGTGGTCTACGAGCAGTACTTC; cdr3_aa: CASRKLHSEVVYEQYF; v_call: TRBV12-2; j_call: TRBJ2-7; d_call: -; clone_size: -
cdr3_nt: TGTGCCAGCCGCGAAAGTAGGGACACCCAAAACATTCAGTACTTC; cdr3_aa: CASRESRDTQNIQYF; v_call: TRBV6-6; j_call: TRBJ2-4; d_call: -; clone_size: -
cdr3_nt: TGTGCCAGCAGCTTAACAGGAGGCCCCTACAATGAGCAGTTCTTC; cdr3_aa: CASSLTGGPYNEQFF; v_call: TRBV7-3; j_call: TRBJ2-1; d_call: -; clone_size: -
cdr3_nt: TGTGCCAGCAGCTTAGCGATGGCGGGAGCTCCCGGGGAGCTGTTTTTT; cdr3_aa: CASSLAMAGAPGELFF; v_call: TRBV7-2; j_call: TRBJ2-2; d_call: TRBD2; clone_size: once
cdr3_nt: TGTGCCAGCAGTTCTCCATCAGTCGGGGGACGGAATCAGCCCCAGCATTTT; cdr3_aa: CASSSPSVGGRNQPQHF; v_call: TRBV27; j_call: TRBJ1-5; d_call: -; clone_size: -
cdr3_nt: TGTGCCAGCAGCTACGGGGGGGCCACCGGGGAGCTGTTTTTT; cdr3_aa: CASSYGGATGELFF; v_call: TRBV7-2; j_call: TRBJ2-2; d_call: TRBD2; clone_size: -
cdr3_nt: TGTGCCAGCAGTCAGACAGGCACCGGGGAGCTGTTTTTT; cdr3_aa: CASSQTGTGELFF; v_call: TRBV2; j_call: TRBJ2-2; d_call: -; clone_size: -
cdr3_nt: TGTGCCAGCAGTCCGGCGGATTTTTACGAGCAGTACTTC; cdr3_aa: CASSPADFYEQYF; v_call: TRBV27; j_call: TRBJ2-7; d_call: -; clone_size: -
cdr3_nt: TGTGCCAGCAGTTCCACAGGGTTCCTAAATCAGCCCCAGCATTTT; cdr3_aa: CASSSTGFLNQPQHF; v_call: TRBV6-5; j_call: TRBJ1-5; d_call: -; clone_size: -
cdr3_nt: TGTGCCAGCAGCATTCGGACTAGCGGGAGGCATAACAATGAGCAGTTCTTC; cdr3_aa: CASSIRTSGRHNNEQFF; v_call: TRBV7-2; j_call: TRBJ2-1; d_call: TRBD2; clone_size: -
cdr3_nt: TGCGCCAGCAGCCAGGACTTGGGCGTGAACATTCAGTACTTC; cdr3_aa: CASSQDLGVNIQYF; v_call: TRBV4-1; j_call: TRBJ2-4; d_call: -; clone_size: -
cdr3_nt: TGTGCCAGCAGCTTAGTAGCGGGGGTACATAGCACAGATACGCAGTATTTT; cdr3_aa: CASSLVAGVHSTDTQYF; v_call: TRBV7-2; j_call: TRBJ2-3; d_call: TRBD2; clone_size: -
cdr3_nt: TGTGCCAGTAGTAGAGCACAGGGGGCCTACGAGCAGTACTTC; cdr3_aa: CASSRAQGAYEQYF; v_call: TRBV19; j_call: TRBJ2-7; d_call: TRBD1; clone_size: -
cdr3_nt: TGTGCCAGCAGACTATCGACCCACACAGATACGCAGTATTTT; cdr3_aa: CASRLSTHTDTQYF; v_call: TRBV7-3; j_call: TRBJ2-3; d_call: -; clone_size: -
cdr3_nt: TGTGCCAGCACCTGGGGGGGGCAGGCCTATGGCTACACCTTC; cdr3_aa: CASTWGGQAYGYTF; v_call: TRBV27; j_call: TRBJ1-2; d_call: -; clone_size: -
cdr3_nt: TGTGCCAGCAGTCCGTTAGCTAGCGGGACCGGGGAGCTGTTTTTT; cdr3_aa: CASSPLASGTGELFF; v_call: TRBV6-5; j_call: TRBJ2-2; d_call: TRBD2; clone_size: -
cdr3_nt: TGTGCCAGCAGTCCAGAGGATTCCTACGAGCAGTACTTC; cdr3_aa: CASSPEDSYEQYF; v_call: TRBV27; j_call: TRBJ2-7; d_call: -; clone_size: -
cdr3_nt: TGTGCCATCGCCGCGGGGACAGGGCGAGAGACCCAGTACTTC; cdr3_aa: CAIAAGTGRETQYF; v_call: TRBV10-3; j_call: TRBJ2-5; d_call: TRBD1; clone_size: -
cdr3_nt: TGCAGTGCTCCCCTGATAGCGGAGTTCTTC; cdr3_aa: CSAPLIAEFF; v_call: TRBV20-1; j_call: TRBJ2-1; d_call: -; clone_size: once
cdr3_nt: TGCGCCAGCAGTGATCAAGGACTCGACAATCAGCCCCAGCATTTT; cdr3_aa: CASSDQGLDNQPQHF; v_call: TRBV10-2; j_call: TRBJ1-5; d_call: -; clone_size: -
cdr3_nt: TGTGCCAGCAGTCCCTTGGGACTAGCGAAATACAATGAGCAGTTCTTC; cdr3_aa: CASSPLGLAKYNEQFF; v_call: TRBV6-2/TRBV6-3; j_call: TRBJ2-1; d_call: TRBD2; clone_size: -
cdr3_nt: TGTGCCAGCAGTTTTAAGATACAGGGCGCAGCAGATTCACCCCTCCACTTT; cdr3_aa: CASSFKIQGAADSPLHF; v_call: TRBV27; j_call: TRBJ1-6; d_call: -; clone_size: -
cdr3_nt: TGTGCCAGCAGCCAAGGCCAGGGTAGCGGGAACACCGGGGAGCTGTTTTTT; cdr3_aa: CASSQGQGSGNTGELFF; v_call: TRBV3-1/TRBV3-2; j_call: TRBJ2-2; d_call: -; clone_size: -
cdr3_nt: TGCAGTGCAAGGGGCCAGGTATCGTACTTC; cdr3_aa: CSARGQVSYF; v_call: TRBV20-1; j_call: TRBJ2-5; d_call: -; clone_size: -
cdr3_nt: TGTGCCAGCAACCCACGGGGGTTCCCGGAGACCCAGTACTTC; cdr3_aa: CASNPRGFPETQYF; v_call: TRBV6-2/TRBV6-3; j_call: TRBJ2-5; d_call: -; clone_size: -